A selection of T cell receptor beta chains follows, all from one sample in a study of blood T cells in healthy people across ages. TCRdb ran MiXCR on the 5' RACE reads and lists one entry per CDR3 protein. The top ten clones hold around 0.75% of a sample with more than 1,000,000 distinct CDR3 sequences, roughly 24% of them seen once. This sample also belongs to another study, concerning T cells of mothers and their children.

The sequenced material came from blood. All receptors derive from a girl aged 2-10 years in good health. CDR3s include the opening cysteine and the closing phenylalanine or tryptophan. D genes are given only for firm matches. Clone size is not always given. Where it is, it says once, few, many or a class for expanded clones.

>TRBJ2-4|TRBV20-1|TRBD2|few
TGCAGTGCTAGAGATCGGCGGGAGTCGTACATTCAGTACTTC
CSARDRRESYIQYF
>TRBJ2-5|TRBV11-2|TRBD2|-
TGTGCCAGCAGCTTATTTGACTTAGCGGGGGGGCCTGGGGAGACCCAGTACTTC
CASSLFDLAGGPGETQYF
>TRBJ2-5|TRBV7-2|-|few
TGTGCCAGCAGCCAAACCACAACCGGGACACAGTACTTC
CASSQTTTGTQYF
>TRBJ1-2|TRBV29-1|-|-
TGCAGCGTACCCGGACGGATTAACTATGGCTACACCTTC
CSVPGRINYGYTF
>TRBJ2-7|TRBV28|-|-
TGTGCCAGCAGTTCACAGCCTTGGGGATACGAGCAGTACTTC
CASSSQPWGYEQYF
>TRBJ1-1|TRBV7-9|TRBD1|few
TGTGCCAGCAGCGTCCTCGGGACAGGGGGCACTGAAGCTTTCTTT
CASSVLGTGGTEAFF
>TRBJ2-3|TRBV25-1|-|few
TGTGCCAGCAGTGAATATAGAGGGTTAGGCACAGATACGCAGTATTTT
CASSEYRGLGTDTQYF
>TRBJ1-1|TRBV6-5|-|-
TGTGCCAGCAGACCGATGATCCTTGGGGATGGCACTGAAGCTTTCTTT
CASRPMILGDGTEAFF
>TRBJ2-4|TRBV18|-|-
TGTGCCAGCTCACAGGGTGCCATTCAGTACTTC
CASSQGAIQYF
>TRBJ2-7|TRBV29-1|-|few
TGCAGCGCCGAAGGGAACTACGAGCAGTACTTC
CSAEGNYEQYF
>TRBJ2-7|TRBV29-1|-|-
TGCAGCGTTGAACAGGCAGGGCGCTACAAGCAGTACTTC
CSVEQAGRYKQYF
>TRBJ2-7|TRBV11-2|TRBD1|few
TGTGCCAGCAGCTTTATACAGGGGCGAAGCGAGCAGTACTTC
CASSFIQGRSEQYF
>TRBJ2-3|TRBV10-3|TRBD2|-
TGTGCCATCAGTGACTTACCTAGCGGGACAGATACGCAGTATTTT
CAISDLPSGTDTQYF
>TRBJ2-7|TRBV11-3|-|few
TGTGCCAGCAGTTCGGCTCCTATGATCAACGAGCAGTACTTC
CASSSAPMINEQYF
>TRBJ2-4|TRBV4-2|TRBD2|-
TGTGCCAGCAGCCAAGCCCGGGAGTGGGGGGGAAACATTCAGTACTTC
CASSQAREWGGNIQYF
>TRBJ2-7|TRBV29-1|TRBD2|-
TGCAGCGTACTCCACACCGGGACTAGCGGAGCCTACGAGCAGTACTTC
CSVLHTGTSGAYEQYF
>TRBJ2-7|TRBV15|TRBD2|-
TGTGCCACCAGCAGGTTCGGGCCAACTAGCGGGAACCCCTACGAGCAGTACTTC
CATSRFGPTSGNPYEQYF
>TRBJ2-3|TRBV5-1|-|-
TGCGCCAGCAGCGTCCCTGTGGGGGCGGAGGATACGCAGTATTTT
CASSVPVGAEDTQYF
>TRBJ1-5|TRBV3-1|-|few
TGTGCCAGCAGCCAAAGGCCCGGGTTGGATCAGCCCCAGCATTTT
CASSQRPGLDQPQHF
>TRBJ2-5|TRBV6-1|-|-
TGTGCCAGCAGTGAAAACACAGAGACCCAGTACTTC
CASSENTETQYF
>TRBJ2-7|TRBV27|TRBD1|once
TGTGCCAGCAGTGTGGGGGGGACAGGGGTTGAGCAGTACTTC
CASSVGGTGVEQYF
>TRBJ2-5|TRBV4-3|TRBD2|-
TGCGCCAGCAGCCAAGGCCCCCGGGGGGGCTTCGCGCAGTACTTC
CASSQGPRGGFAQYF
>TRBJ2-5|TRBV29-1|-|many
TGCAGCGTTGTTGTGGAGACCCAGTACTTC
CSVVVETQYF
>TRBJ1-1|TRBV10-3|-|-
TGTGCCTCGAGGACAGAATGGAACACTGAAGCTTTCTTT
CASRTEWNTEAFF
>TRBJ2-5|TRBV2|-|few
TGTGCCAGCAGTAAGACGGGTACAGAGACCCAGTACTTC
CASSKTGTETQYF
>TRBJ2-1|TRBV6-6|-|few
TGTGCCAGCACAGCGAACCCCAATGAGCAGTTCTTC
CASTANPNEQFF
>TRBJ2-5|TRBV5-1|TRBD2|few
TGCGCCAGCAGCTTCTCCGGGACTAGCGGGAGGGCTATTCGGAGGAAGGAGACCCAGTACTTC
CASSFSGTSGRAIRRKETQYF
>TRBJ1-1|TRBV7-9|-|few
TGTGCCAGCAGCCACGCCCGGGACTTGAACACTGAAGCTTTCTTT
CASSHARDLNTEAFF
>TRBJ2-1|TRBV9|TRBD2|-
TGTGCCAGCAGCCCCCTGTCCGGGGGGGCCGTTGGTGAGCAGTTCTTC
CASSPLSGGAVGEQFF
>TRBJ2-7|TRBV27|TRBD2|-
TGTGCCAGCAGTTTCGGACTAGCGGGAGTTTCTGAGCAGTACTTC
CASSFGLAGVSEQYF
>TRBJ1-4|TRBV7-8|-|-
TGTGCCAGCAGGCTTTCAACTAATGAAAAACTGTTTTTT
CASRLSTNEKLFF
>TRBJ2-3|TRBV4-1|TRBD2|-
TGCGCCAGCAGCAGCGGGGGATTCACAGATACGCAGTATTTT
CASSSGGFTDTQYF
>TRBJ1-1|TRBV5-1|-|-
TGCGCCAGCAGCATCACGGGATCATCGGGCACTGAAGCTTTCTTT
CASSITGSSGTEAFF
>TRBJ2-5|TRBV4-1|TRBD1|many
TGCGCCAGCAGCCAAGGGACAGGGGGGACCCAGTACTTC
CASSQGTGGTQYF
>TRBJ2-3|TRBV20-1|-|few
TGCAGCGCTCCTGTGTCCCCTGGGGATACGCAGTATTTT
CSAPVSPGDTQYF
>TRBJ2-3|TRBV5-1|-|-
TGCGCCAGCAGCACTTGGACTAACCCCGTAACAGATACGCAGTATTTT
CASSTWTNPVTDTQYF
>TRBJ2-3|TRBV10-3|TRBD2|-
TGTGCCATCGGGACTAGCGGTTTCACAGATACGCAGTATTTT
CAIGTSGFTDTQYF
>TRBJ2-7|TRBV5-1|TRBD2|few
TGCGCCAGCAGCCACGGGGGGATCTTCCGCTACGAGCAGTACTTC
CASSHGGIFRYEQYF